The 29 T cell receptor beta chains below come from one sample, sequenced in a study of cytotoxic CD8 clonotypes in ibrutinib-treated CLL. Using immunoSEQ multiplex PCR, the repertoire was profiled, and TCRdb retains in-frame clones only, with some absent. The table has around 97,000 clones, around 73% seen once. This specimen was PBMCs, taken after 12 months of ibrutinib treatment. The source is a human donor with chronic lymphocytic leukemia.

The rearrangement links TRBV28 to TRBJ1-5; D ambiguous. V was shortened by 5 bases and J by 5 bases, with 1 base between the two germline ends. CDR1 MDHEN and CDR2 SYDVKM come from the germline V gene. There are 10 residues in the CDR3. The CDR3 reads CASSDQPQHF. DNA for the CDR3: TGTGCCAGCAGTGATCAGCCCCAGCATTTT.

The chain combines TRBV29-1 with TRBJ2-7, with no clear D. Trimming cost V 0 bases and J 9 bases, with 12 bases left between them. The length of the CDR3 is 12 residues. Germline assignment: CDR1 SQVTM and CDR2 ANQGSEA. CDR3 in amino acids: CSVEDTRVGQYF. The CDR3 region has the DNA TGCAGCGTTGAAGATACGAGAGTGGGGCAGTACTTC.

The V and J genes are TRBV19 and TRBJ2-7; possible D gene TRBD1, 6 bases. The CDR3 loop spans 16 amino acids. Trimming pared 5 bases from V and 2 bases from J, leaving 19 bases between. Germline CDR1 reads LNHDA; CDR2 reads SQIVND (reference sequence). The CDR3 loop is CASSFPGTSGPYEQYF. The CDR3 bases are TGTGCCAGTAGTTTCCCCGGGACATCAGGCCCCTACGAGCAGTACTTC.

This clone was detected only once. The rearrangement uses TRBV29-1 and TRBJ2-1; D is undetermined. The CDR3 contains 11 residues. Trimming took off 3 bases at V and 7 bases at J, with 7 bases between the two ends. Germline lookup yields CDR1 SQVTM and CDR2 ANQGSEA. The CDR3 is CSVETQNEQFF. CDR3 sequence (DNA): TGCAGCGTTGAGACTCAGAATGAGCAGTTCTTC.

The chain is built from TRBV30 and TRBJ2-1; 13 positions agree with TRBD2. Germline CDR1 GTSNPN, CDR2 SVGIG (reference sequence). The CDR3 is 14 residues long. The trim removed 3 bases at V and 7 bases at J, leaving 3 bases unmatched. The CDR3 nucleotides are TGTGCCTGGAGACTAGCGGGGGGGCGTAATGAGCAGTTCTTC. Translated, it gives CAWRLAGGRNEQFF.

This clone was seen ten or more times. The V and J genes are TRBV12-5 and TRBJ1-5; 7 bases align to TRBD1. The CDR3 has 13 residues. The ends lost 6 bases at V and 6 bases at J; junction bases unmatched: 5. Germline V gives CDR1 LGHNT, CDR2 FRNRAP. The CDR3 nucleotides read TGTGCTAGTGGCAGGACAGGCGGTCAGCCCCAGCATTTT. Protein sequence: CASGRTGGQPQHF.

The chain is built from TRBV28 and TRBJ1-5; D unresolved. Deletions cut 3 bases from V and 5 bases from J, with 11 bases between. CDR3 length: 14 residues. Germline V gives CDR1 MDHEN, CDR2 SYDVKM. The CDR3 region is CASSLTQADQPQHF. CDR3 nucleotide sequence: TGTGCCAGCAGTTTGACCCAGGCGGATCAGCCCCAGCATTTT.

The gene calls are TRBV28 and TRBJ1-2, with unresolved D. Deletions cut 3 bases from V and 5 bases from J, with 10 bases between. Germline V gives CDR1 MDHEN, CDR2 SYDVKM. This CDR3 contains 13 residues. CDR3 loop: CASSFGQAYGYTF. In DNA form, the CDR3 reads TGTGCCAGCAGTTTTGGGCAGGCGTATGGCTACACCTTC.

Only one count was recorded for this clone. The chain combines TRBV29-1 with TRBJ2-6; 7 nucleotides match TRBD1. CDR1 is SQVTM, CDR2 ANQGSEA, per germline. J was trimmed by 0 bases and V by 4 bases; bases with no gene match: 0. The CDR3 length is 14 residues. In DNA, the CDR3 is TGCAGCGTTGGACAGGGCTCTGGGGCCAACGTCCTGACTTTC. Translated: CSVGQGSGANVLTF.

This clone came up a few times. V is TRBV6-1 and J is TRBJ1-5, with 9 positions matching TRBD1. With 4 bases clipped from V and 4 bases from J, the junction kept 11 bases outside the gene matches. CDR1 is MNHNS, CDR2 SASEGT, per germline. This CDR3 comprises 17 residues. The CDR3 DNA reads as TGTGCCAGCAGTGTATCCCCGGGACAGGGAAGAAATCAGCCCCAGCATTTT. It yields the protein CASSVSPGQGRNQPQHF.

The rearrangement links TRBV5-4 to TRBJ2-2; D is unresolved. Germline CDR1 reads SGHNT; CDR2 reads YYREEE (reference sequence). Trimming took off 4 bases at V and 4 bases at J, with 11 bases between the two ends. The CDR3 contains 14 residues. The CDR3 DNA reads TGTGCCAGCAGCCCCCCGGAAGCCACCGGGGAGCTGTTTTTT. Its translation: CASSPPEATGELFF.

This rearrangement joins TRBV6-1 to TRBJ2-2, with D tentatively TRBD1 or TRBD2 (5 bases each). V was cut by 10 bases and J by 1 base, with 13 bases left in between. Germline assignment: CDR1 MNHNS and CDR2 SASEGT. The CDR3 length is 14 residues. The CDR3 region is CATLGDLNTGELFF. DNA for the CDR3: TGTGCCACCCTCGGGGACCTGAACACCGGGGAGCTGTTTTTT.

This clone was observed a few times. This chain joins TRBV7-2 and TRBJ1-3; TRBD1 agrees at 12 bases. Germline V gene lookup returns CDR1 SGHTA and CDR2 FQGNSA. V was clipped by 3 bases and J by 2 bases; unmatched bases: 5. This CDR3 has 17 amino acids. CDR3 loop: CASSFTGTGGTGNTIYF. DNA of the CDR3: TGTGCCAGCAGCTTTACCGGGACAGGGGGCACTGGAAACACCATATATTTT.

This chain connects TRBV28 to TRBJ1-3; unclear D gene. The CDR3 has 16 residues. V was cut by 5 bases and J by 0 bases, with 14 bases left in between. Germline V gene lookup returns CDR1 MDHEN and CDR2 SYDVKM. The CDR3 DNA reads TGTGCCAGCAGTCCCTCCCCAAGGAGCTCTGGAAACACCATATATTTT. This encodes CASSPSPRSSGNTIYF. The entire variable domain, with the rest obtained from reference TRBV28 and TRBJ1-3, is as follows: DVKVTQSSRYLVKRTGEKVFLECVQDMDHENMFWYRQDPGLGLRLIYFSYDVKMKEKGDIPEGYSVSREKKERFSLILESASTNQTSMYLCASSPSPRSSGNTIYFGEGSWLTVV.

The chain employs TRBV28 and TRBJ1-4; the D gene is possibly TRBD1 (5 bases). Trimming cost V 5 bases and J 6 bases, with 10 bases left between them. The CDR3 has 13 residues. Germline V gene sequence: CDR1 MDHEN, CDR2 SYDVKM. As DNA, the CDR3 is TGTGCCAGCAGTCTACAGGTTCATGAAAAACTGTTTTTT. It encodes CASSLQVHEKLFF.

This clone appeared a single time. The chain uses TRBV6-7 and TRBJ1-1, with D perhaps matching TRBD1 (6 bases). TRBV6-7 is given ORF status, its function remaining uncertain. CDR3 length: 15 residues. Trimming cost V 6 bases and J 2 bases, with 16 bases left between them. The CDR3 nucleotides are TGTGCCAGCAGACTCTCCGGGACAAGCAACACTGAAGCTTTCTTT. Translated: CASRLSGTSNTEAFF.

The V and J genes are TRBV12-5 and TRBJ2-7, with D uncertain. The germline gives CDR1 LGHNT, CDR2 FRNRAP. The CDR3 extends over 13 amino acids. The V end was cut by 7 bases, the J end by 2 bases, with 12 bases between. CDR3: CASATTAAYEQYF. The DNA of the CDR3 is TGTGCTAGTGCCACGACGGCGGCCTACGAGCAGTACTTC.

The V gene is TRBV29-1, the J gene TRBJ1-1; no clear D. The CDR3 is 12 residues long. V was clipped by 1 base and J by 8 bases, with 11 bases between them. Germline CDR1 SQVTM, CDR2 ANQGSEA. CDR3 region: CSVEGPLREAFF. CDR3 nucleotides: TGCAGCGTTGAAGGCCCATTGAGAGAAGCTTTCTTT. The full variable domain, rest sourced from reference TRBV29-1 and TRBJ1-1, is SAVISQKPSRDICQRGTSLTIQCQVDSQVTMMFWYRQQPGQSLTLIATANQGSEATYESGFVIDKFPISRPNLTFSTLTVSNMSPEDSSIYLCSVEGPLREAFFGQGTRLTVV.

V usage is TRBV5-1 and J usage is TRBJ2-7; 9 positions agree with TRBD1. V lost 0 bases to trimming and J lost 4 bases; unmatched junction nucleotides: 11. Germline CDR1 SGHRS, CDR2 YFSETQ. The CDR3 spans 17 residues. The CDR3: CASSLGRSGTGRYEQYF. CDR3 DNA sequence: TGCGCCAGCAGCTTGGGCAGATCCGGGACAGGGCGGTACGAGCAGTACTTC.

The gene calls are TRBV11-2 and TRBJ2-3; 8 nucleotides match TRBD2. The CDR3 is 17 residues long. V lost 2 bases, J lost 5 bases, and 12 bases stayed unmatched. Germline V gene data show CDR1 as SGHAT and CDR2 as FQNNGV. DNA of the CDR3: TGTGCCAGCAGCTTATATCATGGACTAGCATATAAAGATACGCAGTATTTT. It is translated as CASSLYHGLAYKDTQYF.

The gene calls are TRBV18 and TRBJ2-3; D may be TRBD1 (6 bases). Germline V gene data show CDR1 as KGHSH and CDR2 as LQKENI. The CDR3 covers 15 residues. Trimming cost V 6 bases and J 4 bases, with 17 bases left between them. CDR3 sequence: CASSPVRGGADTQYF. As DNA, the CDR3 is TGTGCCAGCTCTCCCGTCAGGGGCGGTGCAGATACGCAGTATTTT.

The CDR3 sequence: CASSQAVQGPGSGNTIYF. Written as DNA, the CDR3 is TGCGCCAGCAGCCAAGCCGTCCAGGGGCCCGGCTCTGGAAACACCATATATTTT. The V gene is TRBV4-1, the J gene TRBJ1-3, with D possibly matching TRBD1 (6 bases). CDR1 is MGHRA and CDR2 is YSYEKL in the germline V gene. V was shortened by 1 base and J by 0 bases, with 16 bases between the two germline ends. The CDR3 length is 18 residues.

This clone came up once. The V call is TRBV6-1, the J call TRBJ2-7, with D perhaps given as TRBD1 or TRBD2 (5 bases each). V was trimmed by 6 bases and J by 0 bases, leaving 15 bases between them. The germline V gene has CDR1 MNHNS and CDR2 SASEGT. The CDR3 has 15 amino acids. CDR3 region: CASSGGHASSYEQYF. CDR3 in DNA: TGTGCCAGCAGCGGAGGACACGCGAGCTCCTACGAGCAGTACTTC.

This clone was observed a few times. The rearrangement uses TRBV9 and TRBJ1-2; D ambiguous. The CDR3 contains 11 residues. V was trimmed by 2 bases and J by 1 base, leaving 0 bases between them. Germline V gene lookup returns CDR1 SGDLS and CDR2 YYNGEE. The CDR3 spells CASSVNYGYTF. As DNA, the CDR3 is TGTGCCAGCAGCGTTAACTATGGCTACACCTTC.

The rearrangement uses TRBV7-6 and TRBJ2-7; 8 positions match TRBD2. CDR1 and CDR2 from the germline V gene are SGHVS and FNYEAQ. Trimming removed 5 bases from V and 0 bases from J; junction bases left unmatched: 9. CDR3 length: 16 amino acids. The CDR3 DNA is TGTGCCAGCAGCCCCACCGGGGGGGCGGGCTCCTACGAGCAGTACTTC. Translation: CASSPTGGAGSYEQYF.

V gene TRBV29-1 combines with J gene TRBJ1-1; TRBD1 matches at 7 bases. The trim removed 7 bases at V and 3 bases at J, leaving 11 bases unmatched. This CDR3 has 14 amino acids. Germline V gene data show CDR1 as SQVTM and CDR2 as ANQGSEA. CDR3: CSDKQGRADTEAFF. The CDR3 DNA follows: TGCAGCGACAAACAGGGGAGGGCGGACACTGAAGCTTTCTTT.

J is TRBJ1-1 and V is TRBV6-5; possibly TRBD1 for D (6 bases). CDR3 length: 14 amino acids. The ends were cut back, 4 bases at V and 1 base at J, with 10 bases in the middle. Germline CDR1 is MNHEY and CDR2 is SVGAGI. The DNA for the CDR3 is TGTGCCAGCAGTTTATGGGGGGCGAACACTGAAGCTTTCTTT. It specifies CASSLWGANTEAFF.

This sequence joins TRBV6-6 and TRBJ2-7, with D perhaps assigned TRBD1 or TRBD2 (6 bases each). The V gene's germline CDR1 is MNHNY and CDR2 SVGAGI (reference sequence). The CDR3 totals 14 residues. V was trimmed by 6 bases and J by 3 bases, leaving 15 bases between them. As DNA, the CDR3 is TGTGCCAGCAGCCTGACAGGCGGGGACTACGAGCAGTACTTC. Protein product: CASSLTGGDYEQYF.

The chain uses TRBV5-1 and TRBJ2-7; TRBD1 might be the D (6 bases). The CDR3 runs 16 residues. Germline loops: CDR1 SGHRS, CDR2 YFSETQ. V dropped 0 bases and J dropped 1 base, with 14 bases sitting between them. The CDR3 loop is CASSLGGSTGSYEQYF. The CDR3 DNA follows: TGCGCCAGCAGCTTGGGAGGTTCGACAGGATCCTACGAGCAGTACTTC.